These 26 T cell receptor beta chains came from one sample sequenced in a study of cytomegalovirus exposure and HLA in healthy donors. Clones were read by immunoSEQ multiplex PCR, and TCRdb kept only the in-frame ones, dropping some. In the table there are roughly 50,000 clones, around 90% of which are singletons. The specimen sequenced was PBMCs. These receptors were obtained from a woman aged 18-29 years in good health and CMV-seropositive.

This clone was recorded only once. The chain joins TRBV7-8 to TRBJ1-1, with 11 positions matching TRBD1. This CDR3 comprises 15 residues. The germline V gene has CDR1 SGHVS and CDR2 FQNEAQ. V lost 6 bases to trimming and J lost 4 bases; unmatched junction nucleotides: 7. CDR3 DNA sequence: TGTGCCAGCAGGAGAGGGGGGACAGGGGGCACTGAAGCTTTCTTT. This encodes CASRRGGTGGTEAFF.

CDR3 residues: CASSLGGHNEQFF. The CDR3 DNA sequence: TGTGCCAGCAGCTTAGGGGGCCACAATGAGCAGTTCTTC. The genes are TRBV7-2 and TRBJ2-1; possible D gene TRBD1, 5 bases. The CDR3 is 13 amino acids. The V end lost 1 base, the J end lost 5 bases, and 6 bases lay between the germline ends. Germline V lookup: CDR1 SGHTA, CDR2 FQGNSA.

The gene calls are TRBV18 and TRBJ1-3, with TRBD1 identical over 8 bases. This CDR3 has 15 residues. Germline assignment: CDR1 KGHSH and CDR2 LQKENI. Trimming removed 3 bases from V and 2 bases from J; junction bases left unmatched: 3. The CDR3: CASSPTTGAGNTIYF. CDR3 coding DNA: TGTGCCAGCTCACCTACGACAGGGGCTGGAAACACCATATATTTT.

This chain connects TRBV7-3 to TRBJ2-5; 7 bases are a match to TRBD1. J lost 1 base, V lost 5 bases, and 10 bases had no gene match. The CDR3 is 16 amino acids. Germline V gene sequence: CDR1 SGHTA, CDR2 FQGTGA. CDR3 nucleotides: TGTGCCAGCAGCCCAACCGGGACAGCAAGCCAAGAGACCCAGTACTTC. Translation gives CASSPTGTASQETQYF.

The rearrangement uses TRBV6-5 and TRBJ2-7; weak D call: TRBD2 (5 bases). The CDR3 covers 13 residues. Trimming took off 6 bases at V and 3 bases at J, with 12 bases between the two ends. Germline CDR1 and CDR2: MNHEY and SVGAGI. CDR3 region: CASRRADIYEQYF. In nucleotides, the CDR3 is TGTGCCAGCAGGAGGGCTGATATCTACGAGCAGTACTTC.

With respect to this clone: At the DNA level, this CDR3 is encoded by other sequences in the same sample as well. The chain combines TRBV18 with TRBJ1-5; D is possibly TRBD1 (5 bases). Trimming cost V 2 bases and J 6 bases, with 8 bases left between them. In germline, CDR1 is KGHSH, CDR2 LQKENI. The CDR3 totals 13 residues. DNA for the CDR3: TGTGCCAGCTCACCAGGGGGAGGTCAGCCCCAGCATTTT. Translation gives CASSPGGGQPQHF.

Comments on this clone: At one of its ends the junction is not consistent with the germline gene, which may arise from a read error. The rearrangement joins TRBV7-7 to TRBJ2-1, with a tentative D call TRBD2 (5 bases). Per germline, CDR1 SSHAT and CDR2 FNYEAQ (reference sequence). The CDR3 extends over 14 amino acids. CDR3 in amino acids: CASSLASPNAEQFF. In DNA form, the CDR3 reads TGTGCTAGCAGCTTGGCTAGCCCTAATGCCGAGCAGTTCTTC.

The CDR3 region has the DNA TGTGCCAGCAGCCACAGGGATTCACCCCTCCACTTT. Protein sequence: CASSHRDSPLHF. The chain employs TRBV9 and TRBJ1-6; maybe TRBD1 (6 bases). Germline CDR1 and CDR2: SGDLS and YYNGEE. Trimming removed 4 bases from V and 8 bases from J, with 7 bases in between. The CDR3 loop spans 12 amino acids. Drawing the rest from reference TRBV9 and TRBJ1-6, the complete variable domain is DSGVTQTPKHLITATGQRVTLRCSPRSGDLSVYWYQQSLDQGLQFLIQYYNGEERAKGNILERFSAQQFPDLHSELNLSSLELGDSALYFCASSHRDSPLHFGNGTRLTVT.

This sequence joins TRBV6-1 and TRBJ1-5, with TRBD1 as a possible D gene (5 bases). The CDR3 consists of 14 residues. With 2 bases removed from V and 8 bases from J, the gap between germline ends came to 13 bases. Germline loops: CDR1 MNHNS, CDR2 SASEGT. CDR3 sequence: CASSEREGLKPQHF. The CDR3 coding sequence is TGTGCCAGCAGTGAAAGGGAGGGGCTTAAGCCCCAGCATTTT.

The chain links TRBV4-1 to TRBJ1-6; TRBD1 is a possible D gene (5 bases). The CDR3 covers 14 residues. Germline V gene data show CDR1 as MGHRA and CDR2 as YSYEKL. The V end was cut by 0 bases, the J end by 10 bases, with 10 bases between. CDR3 coding DNA: TGCGCCAGCAGCCAAGATTGGGGGGGGTCACCCCTCCACTTT. This gives the protein CASSQDWGGSPLHF.

In DNA form, the CDR3 reads TGTGCCAGCAGCCAGGGGGAAAGCCTAACCTACGAGCAGTACTTC. Translating gives CASSQGESLTYEQYF. J is TRBJ2-7 and V is TRBV6-4, with 7 bases aligning to TRBD1. The CDR3 covers 15 residues. Germline V gene lookup returns CDR1 MRHNA and CDR2 SNTAGT. J lost 2 bases, V lost 6 bases, and 10 bases had no gene match.

The chain employs TRBV11-2 and TRBJ2-1; possible D gene TRBD1, 6 bases. V lost 5 bases and J 8 bases, leaving 25 bases between the germline ends. The CDR3 is 17 amino acids. Germline CDR1 SGHAT, CDR2 FQNNGV. The CDR3, as DNA: TGTGCCAGCAGCAAATCCCTAGTGTGGGGGCCGCGGTATGAGCAGTTCTTC. Protein sequence: CASSKSLVWGPRYEQFF.

This clone was picked up one time. The genes are TRBV7-2 and TRBJ1-2, with 9 bases aligning to TRBD1. The V gene's germline CDR1 is SGHTA and CDR2 FQGNSA. With 6 bases clipped from V and 2 bases from J, the junction kept 4 bases outside the gene matches. The CDR3 is made up of 14 amino acids. The CDR3 DNA reads as TGTGCCAGCAGGACGGGACAGGGAAACTATGGCTACACCTTC. As protein: CASRTGQGNYGYTF.

J is TRBJ1-4 and V is TRBV29-1; tentatively, D is TRBD1 (6 bases). Deletions cut 0 bases from V and 6 bases from J, with 14 bases between. Germline-derived CDR1 and CDR2 are SQVTM and ANQGSEA. This CDR3 spans 15 amino acids. The CDR3 DNA is TGCAGCGTTGAAGATCGGGGGGCCCGGGATGAAAAACTGTTTTTT. Translation gives CSVEDRGARDEKLFF.

This clone has a handful of counts. The chain uses TRBV2 and TRBJ2-1, with D perhaps TRBD1 (6 bases). V was pared by 7 bases and J by 5 bases, with 15 bases between. This CDR3 has 14 amino acids. Looked up from germline, CDR1 is SNHLY and CDR2 is FYNNEI. The CDR3 region has the DNA TGTGCCAGCAAACCTTCCACAGGGAACAATGAGCAGTTCTTC. Translated: CASKPSTGNNEQFF.

Notes on this clone: The germline gene is not matched at one end of the junction; a read error may be the cause. The V gene is TRBV30, the J gene TRBJ1-1; D may be TRBD1 (5 bases). This CDR3 comprises 13 residues. The germline CDR1 and CDR2 sequences are GTSNPN and SVGIG (reference sequence). The chain's CDR3 is CAWMRGGADRVLF. The CDR3 DNA reads as TGTGCCTGGATGCGGGGAGGGGCGGACCGAGTGCTCTTT.

The rearrangement joins TRBV18 to TRBJ1-3; 8 positions match TRBD1. After removal of 4 bases from V and 0 bases from J, the junction contained 5 bases not matched to a gene. Germline V lookup: CDR1 KGHSH, CDR2 LQKENI. CDR3 length: 16 amino acids. CDR3 loop: CASSLGQGFSGNTIYF. The CDR3 DNA sequence: TGTGCCAGCTCACTAGGACAGGGTTTCTCTGGAAACACCATATATTTT. Combining the CDR3 with reference TRBV18 and TRBJ1-3 gives the whole variable domain NAGVMQNPRHLVRRRGQEARLRCSPMKGHSHVYWYRQLPEEGLKFMVYLQKENIIDESGMPKERFSAEFPKEGPSILRIQQVVRGDSAAYFCASSLGQGFSGNTIYFGEGSWLTVV.

The rearrangement links TRBV2 to TRBJ2-1, with D possibly TRBD1 on 6 matching bases. Germline CDR1 SNHLY, CDR2 FYNNEI. V lost 7 bases to trimming and J lost 8 bases, with 15 bases between them. The CDR3 is made up of 13 amino acids. As DNA, the CDR3 is TGTGCCAGCATCGGACAGATATCATATGAGCAGTTCTTC. Translation gives CASIGQISYEQFF.

V and J are TRBV6-1 and TRBJ2-7; TRBD1 aligns across 8 bases. This CDR3 comprises 15 residues. Germline CDR1 is MNHNS and CDR2 is SASEGT. V was clipped by 2 bases and J by 3 bases; unmatched bases: 6. The CDR3 DNA reads as TGTGCCAGCAGTGAATTTGGGACAGGAGGCTACGAGCAGTACTTC. Encoded protein: CASSEFGTGGYEQYF.

Here the CDR3 DNA reads TGTGCCAGCAGTTTTACGGGGGGGCCTGGCAATGAGCAGTTCTTC. Translating it yields CASSFTGGPGNEQFF. The chain joins TRBV2 to TRBJ2-1, with TRBD2 matching over 8 bases. V lost 5 bases and J lost 6; bases outside the gene matches: 9. The CDR3 spans 15 residues. CDR1 and CDR2 (germline): SNHLY, FYNNEI.

This clone was seen only a few times. The J gene is TRBJ1-2, the V gene TRBV6-5; a possible D gene is TRBD1 (6 bases). This CDR3 spans 13 amino acids. CDR1 is MNHEY and CDR2 is SVGAGI in the germline V gene. Trimming took 6 bases from V and 4 from J, leaving 12 bases between them. CDR3 region: CASRDKGGYGYTF. The CDR3 bases are TGTGCCAGCAGGGATAAAGGGGGCTATGGCTACACCTTC.

V and J are TRBV28 and TRBJ2-3, with TRBD1 matching 7 bases. The CDR3 totals 15 residues. Per the germline V gene, CDR1 is MDHEN and CDR2 is SYDVKM. Trimming at V came to 6 bases and at J to 3 bases, leaving 9 bases not matched to a gene. The CDR3 loop reads CASRLTTGMTDTQYF. The CDR3 DNA reads TGTGCCAGCAGACTAACGACAGGGATGACAGATACGCAGTATTTT.

The chain couples TRBV7-2 to TRBJ1-2; 10 positions agree with TRBD1. V trimming: 3 bases; J trimming: 4 bases; junction bases outside the gene matches: 2. Germline CDR1 SGHTA, CDR2 FQGNSA. This CDR3 has 14 amino acids. In DNA form, the CDR3 reads TGTGCCAGCAGCTTGGACAGGGGGACCTATGGCTACACCTTC. Residues: CASSLDRGTYGYTF.

The chain couples TRBV7-2 to TRBJ2-2, with no clear D. With 1 base removed from V and 0 bases from J, the gap between germline ends came to 12 bases. CDR1 is SGHTA and CDR2 is FQGNSA in the germline V gene. The CDR3 length is 17 residues. CDR3 sequence (DNA): TGTGCCAGCAGCTTAGATTCAGCCCTAGCGAACACCGGGGAGCTGTTTTTT. It is translated as CASSLDSALANTGELFF.

This clone is a singleton in its sample. V usage is TRBV4-3 and J usage is TRBJ2-3; D might be TRBD2 (5 bases). Trimming pared 2 bases from V and 0 bases from J, leaving 6 bases between. Germline V lookup: CDR1 LGHNA, CDR2 YSLEER. The length of the CDR3 is 14 residues. CDR3: CASSQWESTDTQYF. DNA for the CDR3: TGCGCCAGCAGCCAATGGGAGAGCACAGATACGCAGTATTTT.

The chain joins TRBV5-1 to TRBJ2-1; 13 bases are a match to TRBD2. CDR1 is SGHRS and CDR2 is YFSETQ in the germline V gene. This CDR3 comprises 17 residues. Losses at the gene ends were 3 bases for V and 7 bases for J; bases not matched to a gene: 10. As DNA, the CDR3 is TGCGCCAGCAGCTGGGGCCTACTAGCGGGGGGGCGAAATGAGCAGTTCTTC. Translated: CASSWGLLAGGRNEQFF.